This TCR beta chain was sequenced during a study of CD8 T cells in Susac syndrome. Germline values: CDR1 SGHTA, CDR2 FQGNSA. The V end lost 1 base, the J end lost 3 bases, and 14 bases lay between the germline ends. CDR3 length: 16 amino acids. With random hexamers, reverse transcription was performed on about 0.5 to 1 ug of RNA. TCRdb used MiXCR to reprocess the immunoSEQ multiplex PCR reads, holding one entry per CDR3 protein. The sample shows roughly 100,000 distinct CDR3 sequences, just under 95% of them seen only once. This clonotype occurred once. Sequences were obtained from CD4+ T cells from PBMCs. This sequence joins TRBV7-2 and TRBJ2-3; D gene ambiguous. The TCR comes from a human donor with Susac syndrome. The CDR3 protein is CASSLDGPLTTDTQYF. CDR3 nucleotide sequence: TGTGCCAGCAGCTTAGACGGGCCACTTACAACAGATACGCAGTATTTT.